This entry lists 19 T cell receptor beta chains sequenced from one sample in a study of blood T cell repertoires in COVID-19. TCRdb keeps only in-frame clones here, not all; method: immunoSEQ multiplex PCR. The sample includes a few hundred thousand clones, around 89% seen only once; the top ten take approximately 12%. Sequencing used peripheral blood. These receptors were collected from a woman aged 60 to 75 with acute or convalescent COVID-19.

The rearrangement joins TRBV27 to TRBJ1-2; 7 bases agree with TRBD1. Germline CDR1 reads MNHEY; CDR2 reads SMNVEV (reference sequence). The J segment lost 8 bases and the V segment lost 5 bases, leaving 5 bases of the junction unmatched. This CDR3 region has 12 residues. This chain's CDR3 is CASSPGGPGYTF. The CDR3 nucleotides are TGTGCCAGCAGTCCAGGGGGGCCAGGCTACACCTTC.

This chain joins TRBV9 and TRBJ2-1; 7 bases map to TRBD1. CDR3 length equals 15 residues. CDR1 is SGDLS, CDR2 YYNGEE, per germline. V dropped 3 bases and J dropped 4; count of bases not matched to a gene: 7. CDR3 in amino acids: CASSDAGTAYNEQFF. The CDR3 nucleotides are TGTGCCAGCAGCGACGCCGGGACAGCATACAATGAGCAGTTCTTC. Variable domain in full (rest from reference TRBV9 and TRBJ2-1): DSGVTQTPKHLITATGQRVTLRCSPRSGDLSVYWYQQSLDQGLQFLIQYYNGEERAKGNILERFSAQQFPDLHSELNLSSLELGDSALYFCASSDAGTAYNEQFFGPGTRLTVL.

The genes are TRBV10-3 and TRBJ2-1, with a tentative D call TRBD1 (6 bases). The CDR3 loop spans 16 amino acids. Germline CDR1 ENHRY, CDR2 SYGVKD. Between the trimmed V and J ends, which lost 4 bases and 6 bases, there was a span of 19 bases. The CDR3 protein is CAISGRSVDSSNEQFF. In DNA, the CDR3 is TGTGCCATCAGTGGCCGCTCAGTGGACAGTTCCAATGAGCAGTTCTTC.

This clone was detected a few times. This sequence joins TRBV7-8 and TRBJ2-7; possible D gene TRBD2, 7 bases. This CDR3 spans 15 amino acids. V lost 1 base and J 2 bases, leaving 12 bases between the germline ends. Germline lookup yields CDR1 SGHVS and CDR2 FQNEAQ. CDR3 protein: CASSLEGGGAYEQYF. CDR3 nucleotide sequence: TGTGCCAGCAGCTTAGAGGGGGGAGGGGCCTACGAGCAGTACTTC.

The chain has TRBV21-1 and TRBJ2-7; TRBD1 is taken as the D call from the table, unchecked against the DNA. TRBV21-1 is shown as a pseudogene. The CDR3 runs to 18 residues. CDR3 in amino acids: CASSKVVRHQQGNYEQYF. CDR3 DNA sequence: TGTGCCAGCAGCAAAGTAGTGAGACACCAACAGGGCAACTACGAGCAGTACTTC.

This rearrangement joins TRBV28 to TRBJ1-1; a weak D match, TRBD1 (6 bases). Looked up from germline, CDR1 is MDHEN and CDR2 is SYDVKM. The CDR3 is 11 amino acids. The germline V and J ends were trimmed by 6 bases and 5 bases, with 7 bases remaining between them. CDR3 in DNA: TGTGCCAGCAGACAGGGAACTGAAGCTTTCTTT. Amino acids: CASRQGTEAFF.

J is TRBJ1-1 and V is TRBV29-1; no firm D call. Germline CDR1 SQVTM, CDR2 ANQGSEA. Trimming cost V 3 bases and J 0 bases, with 11 bases left between them. CDR3 length: 14 amino acids. As DNA, the CDR3 is TGCAGCGTTGACCCGAGAATTATGAACACTGAAGCTTTCTTT. Amino acids: CSVDPRIMNTEAFF.

The V gene is TRBV7-9, the J gene TRBJ2-7; D gene unclear. Germline V gene sequence: CDR1 SEHNR, CDR2 FQNEAQ (reference sequence). The CDR3 length is 13 residues. V lost 5 bases and J 5 bases, leaving 13 bases between the germline ends. The CDR3 loop is CASSAPATNEQYF. For the CDR3, the DNA is TGTGCCAGCAGCGCCCCTGCCACTAACGAGCAGTACTTC.

V and J are TRBV27 and TRBJ1-1; D is ambiguous. The germline CDR1 and CDR2 sequences are MNHEY and SMNVEV (reference sequence). V was shortened by 6 bases and J by 1 base, with 9 bases between the two germline ends. The CDR3 spans 13 residues. For the CDR3, the DNA is TGTGCCAGCAGCCCGGGAGGGAACACTGAAGCTTTCTTT. This translates into CASSPGGNTEAFF.

The table lists this clone with a count of one. This chain uses TRBV27 with TRBJ1-2; D call uncertain. The germline gives CDR1 MNHEY, CDR2 SMNVEV (reference sequence). The CDR3 has 13 amino acids. The V end was cut by 4 bases, the J end by 8 bases, with 14 bases between. The CDR3 loop is CASSSKAGEGYTF. Here the CDR3 DNA reads TGTGCCAGCAGTTCCAAGGCCGGGGAGGGCTACACCTTC.

V gene TRBV24-1 combines with J gene TRBJ1-5, with TRBD1 matching over 9 bases. This CDR3 spans 20 amino acids. The germline gives CDR1 KGHDR, CDR2 SFDVKD. The J segment lost 0 bases and the V segment lost 3 bases, leaving 14 bases of the junction unmatched. This CDR3 reads CATSDEKWGQGVNSNQPQHF. Written as DNA, the CDR3 is TGTGCCACCAGTGATGAGAAGTGGGGACAGGGAGTCAATAGCAATCAGCCCCAGCATTTT.

This rearrangement joins TRBV14 to TRBJ1-4; tentatively, D is TRBD1 (5 bases). The CDR3 has 17 residues. Looked up from germline, CDR1 is SGHDN and CDR2 is FVKESK. Trimming pared 0 bases from V and 7 bases from J, leaving 18 bases between. The CDR3 DNA is TGTGCCAGCAGCCAAGATCCCGACATCCCCGGGGGTGAAAAACTGTTTTTT. Its translation: CASSQDPDIPGGEKLFF.

This rearrangement joins TRBV5-1 to TRBJ2-2; D is perhaps TRBD1 (6 bases). CDR3 length equals 14 residues. V was cut by 1 base and J by 7 bases, with 11 bases left in between. From germline, CDR1 is SGHRS and CDR2 YFSETQ. Here the CDR3 reads CASSLTGISGELFF. The CDR3 nucleotides read TGCGCCAGCAGCTTGACAGGGATAAGCGGGGAGCTGTTTTTT.

Points on this clone: Other DNA variants within this sample encode the same CDR3. V usage is TRBV7-2 and J usage is TRBJ2-1; weak D call: TRBD2 (6 bases). This CDR3 region has 15 residues. Germline loops: CDR1 SGHTA, CDR2 FQGNSA. Trimming shortened V by 0 bases and J by 4 bases, and 10 bases separated the two germline ends. The CDR3, as DNA: TGTGCCAGCAGCTTAGCGTCCGGGACTTACAATGAGCAGTTCTTC. This sequence encodes CASSLASGTYNEQFF.

CDR3: CASSLGTSGGAREQFF. The CDR3 DNA follows: TGCGCCAGCAGCTTGGGGACTAGCGGGGGGGCGAGAGAGCAGTTCTTC. This chain joins TRBV5-1 and TRBJ2-1; TRBD2 matches 15 bases. CDR3 length: 16 residues. V lost 0 bases, J lost 10 bases, and 5 bases stayed unmatched. Per germline, CDR1 SGHRS and CDR2 YFSETQ.

The V gene is TRBV20-1, the J gene TRBJ2-7; the D is unclear. Trimming removed 3 bases from V and 2 bases from J, with 11 bases in between. Germline CDR1 is DFQATT and CDR2 is SNEGSKA (reference sequence). The CDR3 extends over 13 amino acids. The CDR3, as DNA: TGCAGTGCTAGTTCACAGAATCCCTACGAGCAGTACTTC. As protein: CSASSQNPYEQYF.

The gene calls are TRBV28 and TRBJ1-5; weak D call: TRBD1 (5 bases). CDR1 MDHEN and CDR2 SYDVKM come from the germline V gene. V dropped 2 bases and J dropped 7 bases, with 15 bases sitting between them. CDR3 length: 15 residues. CDR3 sequence reads: CASSLHTRVRQPQHF. CDR3 nucleotide sequence: TGTGCCAGCAGTTTACACACCAGGGTGCGCCAGCCCCAGCATTTT.

The gene calls are TRBV19 and TRBJ1-2; TRBD1 might be the D (5 bases). The CDR3 loop spans 14 amino acids. Germline-derived CDR1 and CDR2 are LNHDA and SQIVND (reference sequence). Trimming took off 3 bases at V and 0 bases at J, with 8 bases between the two ends. In nucleotides, the CDR3 is TGTGCCAGTAGTATGACAGTGTCTAACTATGGCTACACCTTC. Its translation: CASSMTVSNYGYTF.

This chain joins TRBV7-6 and TRBJ2-1; no clear D. The CDR3 is made up of 15 amino acids. The germline V and J ends were trimmed by 1 base and 2 bases, with 9 bases remaining between them. Per germline, CDR1 SGHVS and CDR2 FNYEAQ. CDR3 amino acids: CASSLGRQPYNEQFF. The CDR3 bases are TGTGCCAGCAGCTTAGGAAGACAACCCTACAATGAGCAGTTCTTC.